The sequence of this T cell receptor beta chain was determined in a study of blood T cell repertoires in COVID-19. In the source study's methods: Amplified reference gene primers provided the basis for estimating nucleated cell counts. Using immunoSEQ multiplex PCR, the repertoire was profiled, and TCRdb retains in-frame clones only, with some absent. Clone size and V and J calls were adopted from that table, with D and trimming inferred from the DNA. Of about 59,000 clones detected, 91% appear once; the ten largest clones hold about 9%. This sequence originates from a human donor in a cohort sampled during active COVID-19. Sequencing was performed on peripheral blood.

The CDR3 nucleotides read TGTGCCAGCAGTTCCAGGCTAGCGGGAGGCACAGATACGCAGTATTTT. This sequence encodes CASSSRLAGGTDTQYF. This sequence joins TRBV27 and TRBJ2-3, with TRBD2 identical over 10 bases. Per germline, CDR1 MNHEY and CDR2 SMNVEV (reference sequence). Unmatched junction bases numbered 5, after V lost 4 bases and J lost 1 base. The CDR3 is 16 residues long.